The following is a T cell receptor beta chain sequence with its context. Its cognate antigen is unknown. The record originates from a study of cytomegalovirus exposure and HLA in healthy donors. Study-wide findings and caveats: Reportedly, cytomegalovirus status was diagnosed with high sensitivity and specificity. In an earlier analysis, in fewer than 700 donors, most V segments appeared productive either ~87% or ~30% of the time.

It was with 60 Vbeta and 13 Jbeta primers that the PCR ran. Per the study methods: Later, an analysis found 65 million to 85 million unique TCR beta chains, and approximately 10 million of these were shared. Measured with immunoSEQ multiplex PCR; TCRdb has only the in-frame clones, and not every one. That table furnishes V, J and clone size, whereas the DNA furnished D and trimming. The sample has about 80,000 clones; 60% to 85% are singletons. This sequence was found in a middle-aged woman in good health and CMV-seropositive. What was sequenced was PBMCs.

The CDR3 nucleotides read TGTGCCAGCAGCGTCGACAGGTATGGTGAGCAGTTCTTC. It is translated as CASSVDRYGEQFF. J is TRBJ2-1 and V is TRBV9, with a tentative D call TRBD1 (6 bases). The CDR3 runs 13 residues. Germline-derived CDR1 and CDR2 are SGDLS and YYNGEE. The V and J ends lost 2 bases and 9 bases respectively, with 12 bases between them.